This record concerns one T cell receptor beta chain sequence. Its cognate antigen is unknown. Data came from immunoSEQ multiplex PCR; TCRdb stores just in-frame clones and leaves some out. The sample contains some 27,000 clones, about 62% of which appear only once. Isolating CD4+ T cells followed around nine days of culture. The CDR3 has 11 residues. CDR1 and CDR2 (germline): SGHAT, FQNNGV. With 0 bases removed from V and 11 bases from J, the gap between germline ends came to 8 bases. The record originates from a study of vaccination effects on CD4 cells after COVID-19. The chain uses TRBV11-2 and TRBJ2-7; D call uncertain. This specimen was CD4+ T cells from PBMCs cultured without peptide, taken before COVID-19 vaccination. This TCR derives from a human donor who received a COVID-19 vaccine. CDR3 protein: CASSLDSSEYF. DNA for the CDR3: TGTGCCAGCAGCTTAGATTCTTCAGAGTACTTC.